This TCR beta chain was sequenced during a study of blood T cell repertoires in COVID-19. Repertoires were generated with immunoSEQ multiplex PCR, while TCRdb's copy carries only in-frame clones and drops some. The data show 25,000 or so clones, with 94% seen just once and about 4% held by the top ten. The CDR3 runs 14 residues. V lost 6 bases to trimming and J lost 8 bases; unmatched junction nucleotides: 10. The germline gives CDR1 MDHEN, CDR2 SYDVKM. The receptor comes from a woman aged 50 to 60 with active COVID-19. The sequencing sample was made of peripheral blood. The V and J genes are TRBV28 and TRBJ1-2; 9 bases are shared with TRBD1. The CDR3 DNA follows: TGTGCCAGCAGCTATCCGGGACAGGGTATCGGCTACACCTTC. It yields the protein CASSYPGQGIGYTF.